Sequencing of this T cell receptor beta chain was carried out in a study of cytomegalovirus exposure and HLA in healthy donors. Whole-study context: Caucasian-associated ancestry cluster membership applied to around 80% of 398 genotyped donors.

Germline CDR1 LNHDA, CDR2 SQIVND (reference sequence). There are 18 residues in the CDR3. V was pared by 5 bases and J by 2 bases, with 14 bases of the junction left unmatched. Findings of the study overall: A previous analysis found most TCR beta V segments productive roughly 87% or roughly 30% of the time.

Of note for this clone: Its antigen remains unidentified.

The PCR had 60 Vbeta and 13 Jbeta primers. Under the authors' procedure: About 12 million shared chains were among the approximately 87 million unique TCR beta chains that a later analysis counted. Clones were read by immunoSEQ multiplex PCR, and TCRdb kept only the in-frame ones, dropping some. V and J calls plus clone size are reproduced from that table; the DNA served to infer D and trimming. The sample has roughly 190,000 clones, around 83% seen once. The sequencing sample was made of PBMCs. The sequence came from a woman aged 18-35 years in good health and CMV-seronegative. The gene calls are TRBV19 and TRBJ1-2; 10 nucleotides align to TRBD1. CDR3 sequence reads: CASSLTSPGQGSNYGYTF. CDR3 in DNA: TGTGCCAGTAGTCTTACGTCCCCGGGACAGGGGTCAAACTATGGCTACACCTTC.